This TCR beta chain is from a study of T cell responses to AZD1222 COVID-19 vaccine. Looked up from germline, CDR1 is LGHNA and CDR2 is YNFKEQ. The germline V and J ends were trimmed by 3 bases and 13 bases, with 12 bases remaining between them. The CDR3 totals 12 residues. The table came from immunoSEQ multiplex PCR; TCRdb's copy has only in-frame clones and leaves some out. This sample has about 94,000 clones, with approximately 87% found just once. The sequence was collected from an adult who received the AZD1222 COVID-19 vaccine. The chain links TRBV4-2 to TRBJ1-4; D not certain. This specimen consisted of peripheral blood, obtained 28 days after the second AZD1222 dose. DNA for the CDR3: TGTGCCAGCAGCCAGGAGCATGGCAGACTGTTTTTT. Translating gives CASSQEHGRLFF.